The rows below give T cell receptor beta chains drawn from one sample of a study of cytomegalovirus exposure and HLA in healthy donors. Repertoires were generated with immunoSEQ multiplex PCR, while TCRdb's copy carries only in-frame clones and drops some. The data contain approximately 110,000 clones, approximately 70% of them seen just once; the ten biggest clones take up over 7.5%. Sequencing used PBMCs. These receptors were collected from a man aged 35 to 55 in good health and CMV-seronegative. The CDR3 runs from the conserved cysteine through the conserved F or W. The D gene is left open where the match is weak. Size values are once, few and many counts, or a class for expanded clones, and some rows have none.

>TRBV4-2|-|-|16|TRBJ2-1
TGTGCCAGCAGCCGCCTCCTAGCCAGCTCCTACAATGAGCAGTTCTTC
CASSRLLASSYNEQFF
>TRBV6-1|-|-|13|TRBJ1-1
TGTGCCAGCAGCCGGGGGGGAAGCACTGAAGCTTTCTTT
CASSRGGSTEAFF
>TRBV2|TRBD2|-|14|TRBJ2-3
TGTGCCAGCAGCAAGGGGACTAACACAGATACGCAGTATTTT
CASSKGTNTDTQYF
>TRBV4-1|TRBD2|-|16|TRBJ2-7
TGCGCCAGCAGCCAAGGACGCGGGGGGGGTTCCTACGAGCAGTACTTC
CASSQGRGGGSYEQYF
>TRBV27|TRBD2|once|13|TRBJ2-3
TGTGCCAGCAGTAATAGCGGGGGGGCCCTGCAGTATTTT
CASSNSGGALQYF
>TRBV4-1|TRBD1|-|17|TRBJ1-5
TGCGCCAGCAGCCTATCCGGGACAGGGGGTAGCAATCAGCCCCAGCATTTT
CASSLSGTGGSNQPQHF
>TRBV5-6|-|-|16|TRBJ2-3
TGTGCCAGCAGCTTGGAGGGACAAGGGAGCACAGATACGCAGTATTTT
CASSLEGQGSTDTQYF
>TRBV29-1|-|-|14|TRBJ2-7
TGCAGCGTTGAGTTTTGGGGGCTGGTCTACGAGCAGTACTTC
CSVEFWGLVYEQYF
>TRBV7-9|-|few|12|TRBJ1-2
TGTGCCAGCGGAGGGGACGGCTATGGCTACACCTTC
CASGGDGYGYTF
>TRBV6-6|TRBD1|-|15|TRBJ2-7
TGTGCCAGCAGTTTGGGACAGGGGATGAAGTACGAGCAGTACTTC
CASSLGQGMKYEQYF
>TRBV7-9|-|-|17|TRBJ2-3
TGTGCCAGCAGCTCCCTAAGTAGGGGGGGTAACACAGATACGCAGTATTTT
CASSSLSRGGNTDTQYF
>TRBV7-6|TRBD2|-|13|TRBJ2-3
TGTGCCAGCAGCCGGGGGGACGCGGATACGCAGTATTTT
CASSRGDADTQYF
>TRBV7-6|TRBD1|-|15|TRBJ1-1
TGTGCCAGCAGCCTACTGACAGGGAGAAGTACTGAAGCTTTCTTT
CASSLLTGRSTEAFF
>TRBV19|TRBD1|-|14|TRBJ2-7
TGTGCCAGTAAACGGGACAGGAGCTCCTACGAGCAGTACTTC
CASKRDRSSYEQYF
>TRBV7-3|TRBD1|once|13|TRBJ2-5
TGTGCCAGCAGCAGGGGACAGAAAGAGACCCAGTACTTC
CASSRGQKETQYF
>TRBV4-1|TRBD1|few|14|TRBJ1-1
TGCGCCAGCAGCCCCTCAAGTGACAGGGCCGAAGCTTTCTTT
CASSPSSDRAEAFF
>TRBV7-9|-|few|14|TRBJ2-7
TGTGCCAGCAGCTTCCTGGGGCAACCAAAGGAGCAGTACTTC
CASSFLGQPKEQYF
>TRBV7-2|TRBD2|-|16|TRBJ2-3
TGTGCCAGCAGCTTCAGCCGACTAGCGGTGCAAGATACGCAGTATTTT
CASSFSRLAVQDTQYF
>TRBV7-2|-|few|13|TRBJ2-5
TGTGCCAGCAGCTTAAACAGGGAAAAGACCCAGTACTTC
CASSLNREKTQYF
>TRBV2|TRBD1|-|12|TRBJ2-4
TGTGCCAGCAGACAGGGGTCTGGCATTCAGTACTTC
CASRQGSGIQYF
>TRBV27|-|-|15|TRBJ1-2
TGTGCCAGCAGGTTGAAGGGGAGGGGTGGCTATGGCTACACCTTC
CASRLKGRGGYGYTF
>TRBV2|TRBD1|-|14|TRBJ1-6
TGTGCCAGCAGCCGGGGACAGGATAATTCACCCCTCCACTTT
CASSRGQDNSPLHF
>TRBV5-1|-|-|12|TRBJ2-1
TGCGCCAGCAGCTTGGCCACTCATGAGCAGTTCTTC
CASSLATHEQFF